Below, 22 T cell receptor beta chains from the same sample are listed, as sequenced in a study of read filtering for tumor transcriptome and immune sequencing. This library used 300 to 500 ng RNA and molecular barcoded adaptors spanning alpha/delta and beta/gamma chains. In TCRdb, the reads were re-called with MiXCR into one record per CDR3 protein. The sample includes 30,000 to 35,000 distinct CDR3 sequences, approximately 18% seen only once; the top ten take 16%. Sequencing was performed on a population of CD138-negative cells sorted from bone marrow. All receptors come from a donor aged 40 or over with multiple myeloma.

This clonotype was picked up many times. J is TRBJ2-7 and V is TRBV7-2; D gene ambiguous. The germline V gene encodes CDR1 SGHTA and CDR2 FQGNSA. This CDR3 spans 13 amino acids. Trimming took off 3 bases at V and 6 bases at J, with 12 bases between the two ends. The CDR3 nucleotides read TGTGCCAGCAGCTTGGAACCAATCTCCGAGCAGTACTTC. It translates to CASSLEPISEQYF.

A remark on this clonotype: This clone may be a read error of a much larger clone one base away. The J gene is TRBJ2-3, the V gene TRBV10-2; D is possibly TRBD2 (5 bases). V lost 6 bases, J lost 1 base, and 8 bases lay in between. The CDR3 spans 13 residues. CDR1 and CDR2 (germline): WSHSY, SAAADI. In nucleotides, the CDR3 is TGCGCCAGCAGGCTGGGAGGCACAGATACGCAGTATTTT. Its translation is CASRLGGTDTQYF.

This clonotype was counted many times. V usage is TRBV2 and J usage is TRBJ1-1; 9 bases match TRBD1. The CDR3 length is 16 residues. Germline trimming cut 4 bases from V and 1 base from J; bases unmatched to any gene: 7. CDR1 SNHLY and CDR2 FYNNEI come from the germline V gene. This CDR3 reads CASSGDRDVTNTEAFF. CDR3 coding DNA: TGTGCCAGCAGTGGGGACAGGGACGTTACGAACACTGAAGCTTTCTTT.

Many counts were recorded for this clonotype. The chain is built from TRBV28 and TRBJ2-3; D is perhaps TRBD2 (5 bases). This CDR3 spans 15 amino acids. The germline V gene encodes CDR1 MDHEN and CDR2 SYDVKM. The ends were cut back, 3 bases at V and 2 bases at J, with 12 bases in the middle. CDR3 DNA sequence: TGTGCCAGCAGTTTTCCCAGCGGCCTCACAGATACGCAGTATTTT. Its translation: CASSFPSGLTDTQYF. The complete variable domain, with remaining parts taken from reference TRBV28 and TRBJ2-3, reads DVKVTQSSRYLVKRTGEKVFLECVQDMDHENMFWYRQDPGLGLRLIYFSYDVKMKEKGDIPEGYSVSREKKERFSLILESASTNQTSMYLCASSFPSGLTDTQYFGPGTRLTVL.

This clonotype was observed at least ten times. The J gene is TRBJ2-1, the V gene TRBV24-1; 7 bases are a match to TRBD1. The CDR3 is made up of 16 amino acids. The J segment lost 1 base and the V segment lost 1 base, leaving 3 bases of the junction unmatched. The germline V gene encodes CDR1 KGHDR and CDR2 SFDVKD. DNA of the CDR3: TGTGCCACCAGTGATTTTCGACAGGGTTCCTACAATGAGCAGTTCTTC. Residues: CATSDFRQGSYNEQFF.

V and J are TRBV20-1 and TRBJ2-3, with 8 bases that match TRBD1. Germline CDR1 and CDR2: DFQATT and SNEGSKA (reference sequence). After removal of 6 bases from V and 4 bases from J, the junction contained 9 bases not matched to a gene. The CDR3 totals 14 residues. The CDR3 sequence: CSAPRTGSADTQYF. The CDR3 DNA follows: TGCAGTGCGCCCAGGACAGGGTCGGCAGATACGCAGTATTTT.

This clonotype showed up just a few times. Possible read error: a much larger clone is one base away. This chain joins TRBV10-3 and TRBJ2-3, with TRBD2 matching over 12 bases. V lost 7 bases, J lost 5 bases, and 7 bases stayed unmatched. The CDR3 runs 15 residues. Germline values: CDR1 ENHRY, CDR2 SYGVKD. The CDR3 protein is CAITPSGGARDTQYF. CDR3 coding DNA: TGTGCCATCACCCCTAGCGGGGGGGCTCGAGATACGCAGTATTTT.

This clonotype has a handful of counts. The rearrangement joins TRBV21-1 to TRBJ2-2; no check of the table's D call, TRBD2, against the DNA was made. TRBV21-1 constitutes a pseudogene. The CDR3 loop spans 18 amino acids. The CDR3 loop reads CASSKFLGAGGFTGELFF. The CDR3, as DNA: TGTGCCAGCAGCAAATTTCTAGGAGCGGGGGGTTTCACCGGGGAGCTGTTTTTT.

This clonotype was picked up many times. J is TRBJ1-4 and V is TRBV6-1; D is undetermined. CDR3 length: 13 residues. Germline V lookup: CDR1 MNHNS, CDR2 SASEGT. The V end lost 4 bases, the J end lost 7 bases, and 10 bases lay between the germline ends. The CDR3 reads CASSVIRAEKLFF. The CDR3 nucleotides are TGTGCCAGCAGTGTAATAAGGGCTGAAAAACTGTTTTTT.

This clonotype has a count of ten or more. The J gene is TRBJ1-1, the V gene TRBV20-1, with D possibly TRBD1 on 5 matching bases. The CDR3 is made up of 13 amino acids. Germline V lookup: CDR1 DFQATT, CDR2 SNEGSKA (reference sequence). V lost 1 base to trimming and J lost 4 bases, with 10 bases between them. CDR3 DNA sequence: TGCAGTGCTAGAGGGGGGAGTCTCACTGAAGCTTTCTTT. Translating gives CSARGGSLTEAFF.

This clonotype was found many times. This chain uses TRBV7-8 with TRBJ2-5; D is unclear. The CDR3 runs to 14 residues. The V end was cut by 4 bases, the J end by 1 base, with 10 bases between. In germline, CDR1 is SGHVS, CDR2 FQNEAQ. This chain's CDR3 is CASSSRQTQETQYF. The CDR3 DNA follows: TGTGCCAGCAGCTCCCGGCAGACCCAAGAGACCCAGTACTTC.

This clonotype was counted many times. The chain is built from TRBV9 and TRBJ2-1; 7 nucleotides match TRBD1. After removal of 3 bases from V and 4 bases from J, the junction contained 7 bases not matched to a gene. CDR3 size: 15 residues. CDR1 is SGDLS, CDR2 YYNGEE, per germline. The CDR3 DNA sequence: TGTGCCAGCAGCGAGGCTGGGGACAGATACAATGAGCAGTTCTTC. It yields the protein CASSEAGDRYNEQFF.

This clonotype appeared many times. The V call is TRBV6-5, the J call TRBJ2-3; a possible D gene is TRBD2 (6 bases). The germline V and J ends were trimmed by 6 bases and 6 bases, with 22 bases remaining between them. The CDR3 is 16 residues long. Germline CDR1 is MNHEY and CDR2 is SVGAGI. CDR3 sequence reads: CASRGGRGNPSDTQYF. CDR3 nucleotides: TGTGCCAGCAGGGGGGGAAGGGGAAATCCATCGGATACGCAGTATTTT.

This clonotype was seen repeatedly, ten times or more. V usage is TRBV5-5 and J usage is TRBJ2-1; no clear D gene. CDR1 is SGHKS and CDR2 is YYEKEE in the germline V gene (reference sequence). Trimming removed 4 bases at V and 8 bases at J, with 19 bases between. This CDR3 contains 15 residues. This CDR3 reads CASSPLRIKGDEQFF. The CDR3 DNA reads as TGTGCCAGCAGCCCCCTCCGTATTAAGGGCGATGAGCAGTTCTTC.

This clonotype was seen many times. V usage is TRBV6-5 and J usage is TRBJ2-7, with 11 bases aligning to TRBD2. The length of the CDR3 is 16 residues. Germline V gene data show CDR1 as MNHEY and CDR2 as SVGAGI. Trimming removed 6 bases from V and 3 bases from J; junction bases left unmatched: 10. Here the CDR3 DNA reads TGTGCCAGCAGACCCCTAGCGGGGGGAGGGTACTACGAGCAGTACTTC. Translated: CASRPLAGGGYYEQYF.

This clonotype appeared many times. This chain joins TRBV3-1 and TRBJ2-1; D gene ambiguous. The CDR3 is 15 residues long. The germline V gene has CDR1 LGHDT and CDR2 YNNKEL (reference sequence). Deletions cut 3 bases from V and 1 base from J, with 10 bases between. The CDR3 bases are TGTGCCAGCAGCCACCGTGCGGTTTCCTACAATGAGCAGTTCTTC. It specifies CASSHRAVSYNEQFF.

This clonotype came up a few times. A much larger clonotype is one base distant, so this may be a read error. The chain carries TRBV7-2 and TRBJ2-3, with D possibly being TRBD2 (6 bases). Germline V gene data show CDR1 as SGHTA and CDR2 as FQGNSA. The V end was cut by 4 bases, the J end by 0 bases, with 11 bases between. The CDR3 length is 15 residues. Written as DNA, the CDR3 is TGTGCCAGCAGCTCCCCGGGAGTGAGCACAGATACGCAGTATTTT. It is translated as CASSSPGVSTDTQYF.

Remarks on this clonotype: This likely traces to a read error, being one base from a far larger clone. CDR3 region: CASSYSGLGADTKYF. As DNA, the CDR3 is TGTGCCAGCAGTTACTCCGGACTAGGAGCTGATACGAAGTATTTT. The V gene is TRBV6-6, the J gene TRBJ1-4; D is undetermined. This CDR3 has 15 amino acids. The germline V gene has CDR1 MNHNY and CDR2 SVGAGI (reference sequence).

This clonotype has ten or more counts. The chain uses TRBV7-9 and TRBJ1-1, with D unresolved. Germline CDR1 SEHNR, CDR2 FQNEAQ (reference sequence). This CDR3 is built from 19 residues. V lost 5 bases and J lost 3, with 28 bases in between. DNA for the CDR3: TGTGCCAGCAGCCCCCGACCTATTATCCAACCGCCTTGGGACACTGAAGCTTTCTTT. Protein sequence: CASSPRPIIQPPWDTEAFF.

The chain links TRBV5-1 to TRBJ2-7, with a possible D match to TRBD1 (5 bases). This CDR3 has 15 amino acids. Per the germline V gene, CDR1 is SGHRS and CDR2 is YFSETQ. Trimming shortened V by 4 bases and J by 4 bases, and 18 bases separated the two germline ends. This chain's CDR3 is CASSAYQGVQYEQYF. The CDR3 region has the DNA TGCGCCAGCAGCGCCTACCAGGGCGTTCAGTACGAGCAGTACTTC.

In this sample, this clonotype turned up a few times. The V gene is TRBV11-2, the J gene TRBJ2-5, with D perhaps TRBD1 (6 bases). The CDR3 covers 13 residues. V lost 6 bases to trimming and J lost 3 bases, with 11 bases between them. Germline lookup yields CDR1 SGHAT and CDR2 FQNNGV. The CDR3 protein is CASRQTGKETQYF. The DNA for the CDR3 is TGTGCCAGCAGGCAGACAGGAAAAGAGACCCAGTACTTC.

This clonotype came up many times. The chain is built from TRBV5-4 and TRBJ2-5; tentative D call: TRBD2 (6 bases). V lost 0 bases and J 5 bases, leaving 11 bases between the germline ends. The CDR3 spans 14 residues. Germline-derived CDR1 and CDR2 are SGHNT and YYREEE (reference sequence). For the CDR3, the DNA is TGTGCCAGCAGCTTGGGTACTGGGAGGGAGACCCAGTACTTC. Its protein is CASSLGTGRETQYF.